This is a list of T cell receptor beta chains from one sample in a study of blood T cell repertoires in COVID-19. Sequenced by immunoSEQ multiplex PCR; TCRdb stores in-frame clones only, minus some. In the table there are more than 95,000 clones, around four fifths of which are singletons. Sequences were obtained from peripheral blood. Receptors were obtained from a man in his sixties with acute or convalescent COVID-19. Both conserved end residues are part of each CDR3. The order of the fields is V gene, D gene, CDR3 length, clone size, J gene, CDR3 DNA, CDR3 protein. A D gene is named only where the DNA matches it firmly. Clone size is not always given. Where it is, it says once, few, many or a class for expanded clones.

v_call: TRBV2
d_call: TRBD1
cdr3_length: 15
clone_size: .
j_call: TRBJ1-1
cdr3_nt: TGTGCCAGCAGTCGAATAATGACAGGGCGCTCCGAAGCTTTCTTT
cdr3_aa: CASSRIMTGRSEAFF

v_call: TRBV19
d_call: .
cdr3_length: 12
clone_size: few
j_call: TRBJ1-6
cdr3_nt: TGTGCCAGTAGTGCCAGGGGTTCACCCCTCCACTTT
cdr3_aa: CASSARGSPLHF

v_call: TRBV5-1
d_call: .
cdr3_length: 14
clone_size: .
j_call: TRBJ2-1
cdr3_nt: TGCGCCAGCAGCCCGGGGAGCTCCTACAATGAGCAGTTCTTC
cdr3_aa: CASSPGSSYNEQFF

v_call: TRBV6-2/TRBV6-3
d_call: .
cdr3_length: 15
clone_size: .
j_call: TRBJ1-1
cdr3_nt: TGTGCCAGCAGTTACTCCCCCGGTTTGAACACTGAAGCTTTCTTT
cdr3_aa: CASSYSPGLNTEAFF

v_call: TRBV30
d_call: TRBD1
cdr3_length: 16
clone_size: .
j_call: TRBJ2-2
cdr3_nt: TGTGCCTGGACCCATCCGGGACAGGGAGGCACCGGGGAGCTGTTTTTT
cdr3_aa: CAWTHPGQGGTGELFF

v_call: TRBV28
d_call: TRBD2
cdr3_length: 12
clone_size: .
j_call: TRBJ2-1
cdr3_nt: TGTGCCAGCCTAGCGGGAGTGGATGAGCAGTTCTTC
cdr3_aa: CASLAGVDEQFF

v_call: TRBV7-2
d_call: .
cdr3_length: 14
clone_size: .
j_call: TRBJ1-2
cdr3_nt: TGTGCCAGCAGCTTAGCCTACAGGGTGGGTGGCTACACCTTC
cdr3_aa: CASSLAYRVGGYTF

v_call: TRBV5-1
d_call: TRBD2
cdr3_length: 15
clone_size: .
j_call: TRBJ2-1
cdr3_nt: TGCGCCAGCCGCCCTGCGAGCCTAGCGGGCAATGAGCAGTTCTTC
cdr3_aa: CASRPASLAGNEQFF

v_call: TRBV19
d_call: TRBD2
cdr3_length: 14
clone_size: .
j_call: TRBJ2-1
cdr3_nt: TGTGCCAGTGGGAGACTAGCGCTCTGGCATGAGCAGTTCTTC
cdr3_aa: CASGRLALWHEQFF

v_call: TRBV19
d_call: .
cdr3_length: 14
clone_size: .
j_call: TRBJ2-4
cdr3_nt: TGTGCCAGTAGTATGCGAGGGGGTGGGAACATTCAGTACTTC
cdr3_aa: CASSMRGGGNIQYF

v_call: TRBV5-1
d_call: TRBD1
cdr3_length: 14
clone_size: .
j_call: TRBJ1-1
cdr3_nt: TGCGCCAGCAGCTGGACAGGGGAGGGGACTGAAGCTTTCTTT
cdr3_aa: CASSWTGEGTEAFF

v_call: TRBV11-2
d_call: TRBD1
cdr3_length: 15
clone_size: .
j_call: TRBJ2-5
cdr3_nt: TGTGCCAGCAGCCGCGTAGCTACAGGGGCGGAGACCCAGTACTTC
cdr3_aa: CASSRVATGAETQYF

v_call: TRBV18
d_call: .
cdr3_length: 15
clone_size: .
j_call: TRBJ2-5
cdr3_nt: TGTGCCAGCTCAGAGGACAGCCCCAAGATTGGGACCCAGTACTTC
cdr3_aa: CASSEDSPKIGTQYF

v_call: TRBV29-1
d_call: TRBD2
cdr3_length: 14
clone_size: .
j_call: TRBJ2-1
cdr3_nt: TGCAGCGTCCGCACTAGCGGGAGATACAATGAGCAGTTCTTC
cdr3_aa: CSVRTSGRYNEQFF

v_call: TRBV10-1
d_call: TRBD1
cdr3_length: 15
clone_size: .
j_call: TRBJ1-1
cdr3_nt: TGCGCCAGCATACTAGGACAGGGGGCGGCCACTGAAGCTTTCTTT
cdr3_aa: CASILGQGAATEAFF

v_call: TRBV9
d_call: TRBD2
cdr3_length: 16
clone_size: many
j_call: TRBJ2-7
cdr3_nt: TGTGCCAGCAGCGTAGGACTAGCGGGAGTCGTTCACGAGCAGTACTTC
cdr3_aa: CASSVGLAGVVHEQYF

v_call: TRBV5-1
d_call: .
cdr3_length: 13
clone_size: .
j_call: TRBJ2-3
cdr3_nt: TGCGCCAGCAGCTTGGGAGGAGCAGATACGCAGTATTTT
cdr3_aa: CASSLGGADTQYF

v_call: TRBV9
d_call: .
cdr3_length: 14
clone_size: .
j_call: TRBJ2-3
cdr3_nt: TGTGCCAGCAGCGTAGGGGGGCCCACAGATACGCAGTATTTT
cdr3_aa: CASSVGGPTDTQYF

v_call: TRBV18
d_call: .
cdr3_length: 15
clone_size: .
j_call: TRBJ1-4
cdr3_nt: TGTGCCAGCTCACCGGGCCAGGGAAGAGAAGAAAAACTGTTTTTT
cdr3_aa: CASSPGQGREEKLFF

v_call: TRBV5-6
d_call: TRBD1
cdr3_length: 12
clone_size: .
j_call: TRBJ2-7
cdr3_nt: TGTGCCAGCAGCACCGGGACAGGGGAGCAGTACTTC
cdr3_aa: CASSTGTGEQYF

v_call: TRBV9
d_call: TRBD1
cdr3_length: 14
clone_size: few
j_call: TRBJ1-5
cdr3_nt: TGTGCCAGCAGCAAAGACAGGGGGCTTCAGCCCCAGCATTTT
cdr3_aa: CASSKDRGLQPQHF

v_call: TRBV18
d_call: .
cdr3_length: 16
clone_size: .
j_call: TRBJ2-1
cdr3_nt: TGTGCCAGCTCACCACAGGGGGTCAACTCCTACAATGAGCAGTTCTTC
cdr3_aa: CASSPQGVNSYNEQFF

v_call: TRBV27
d_call: .
cdr3_length: 13
clone_size: .
j_call: TRBJ2-5
cdr3_nt: TGTGCCAGCAGTTTACAGGGGGGAGAGACCCAGTACTTC
cdr3_aa: CASSLQGGETQYF